Each of the 30 T cell receptor beta chains below was sequenced from the same sample in a study of CD8+ T cells in alopecia areata (dated by TCRdb to 2016 to 2019). The method was the immunoSEQ multiplex PCR assay. RNA was extracted from all samples and reverse transcribed into cDNA as template for TCR sequencing. Entries here come from immuneACCESS through TCRdb and include only in-frame sequences with V and J called. Some clones fail to appear in such tables; in the studies checked, an unresolved V gene covers under half of the shortfall, and the cause of the remainder is unknown. The sample includes some 240,000 clones, with approximately 52% observed a single time. 0.4% to 0.55% of the sample comes from the top ten. The sample's time point label is to be understood as: baseline before oral tofacitinib. The material was CD4+ T cells sorted from blood, obtained at week 0. The receptor set was obtained from a human donor with alopecia areata.

J is TRBJ2-2 and V is TRBV7-3, with D uncertain. This CDR3 spans 14 amino acids. Germline CDR1 reads SGHTA; CDR2 reads FQGTGA. V gave up 5 bases and J gave up 3 bases, with 10 bases separating them. The CDR3 DNA sequence: TGTGCCAGCAGCCTCGGCGGTTACACCGGGGAGCTGTTTTTT. Translated, it gives CASSLGGYTGELFF.

The chain recombines TRBV5-4 with TRBJ1-5, with no clear D. CDR3 size: 12 residues. CDR1 is SGHNT and CDR2 is YYREEE in the germline V gene (reference sequence). Trimming stripped 0 bases from V and 7 bases from J, with 5 bases between. CDR3 coding DNA: TGTGCCAGCAGCTTGGAAGGCCAGCCCCAGCATTTT. Amino acid sequence: CASSLEGQPQHF.

The V gene is TRBV29-1, the J gene TRBJ1-2; D gene unclear. Germline assignment: CDR1 SQVTM and CDR2 ANQGSEA. The CDR3 sequence is 13 residues long. Trimming took 5 bases from V and 0 from J, leaving 10 bases between them. CDR3 coding DNA: TGCAGCGTTAATGGGGAGGCTAACTATGGCTACACCTTC. Translation: CSVNGEANYGYTF.

The V and J genes are TRBV7-2 and TRBJ1-1, with a tentative D call TRBD1 (5 bases). The CDR3 runs 15 residues. Trimming took off 5 bases at V and 4 bases at J, with 17 bases between the two ends. The V gene's germline CDR1 is SGHTA and CDR2 FQGNSA. In DNA form, the CDR3 reads TGTGCCAGCAGCCCCCAGGCTGGGGGACCCACTGAAGCTTTCTTT. It encodes CASSPQAGGPTEAFF.

The rearrangement uses TRBV29-1 and TRBJ2-2; possible D gene TRBD1, 5 bases. Looked up from germline, CDR1 is SQVTM and CDR2 is ANQGSEA. V dropped 7 bases and J dropped 9 bases, with 9 bases sitting between them. This CDR3 is built from 10 residues. The CDR3 DNA reads as TGCAGCGGGGGCGACCGGGAGCTGTTTTTT. Amino acids: CSGGDRELFF.

The CDR3, as DNA: TGTGCCAGCAGCTTCGCGGGGCCTTACAATGAGCAGTTCTTC. This gives the protein CASSFAGPYNEQFF. The chain joins TRBV7-9 to TRBJ2-1; a weak D match, TRBD2 (6 bases). Per the germline V gene, CDR1 is SEHNR and CDR2 is FQNEAQ (reference sequence). This CDR3 spans 14 amino acids. V was trimmed by 3 bases and J by 4 bases, leaving 10 bases between them.

The rearrangement uses TRBV6-1 and TRBJ1-2, with D possibly TRBD1 on 5 matching bases. The germline V and J ends were trimmed by 5 bases and 2 bases, with 12 bases remaining between them. The CDR3 spans 14 residues. In germline, CDR1 is MNHNS, CDR2 SASEGT. The CDR3: CASSTLGGNYGYTF. CDR3 DNA: TGTGCCAGCAGTACCTTGGGGGGAAACTATGGCTACACCTTC.

The V gene is TRBV29-1, the J gene TRBJ2-1; D is unresolved. The CDR3 length is 12 residues. The V end lost 5 bases, the J end lost 6 bases, and 11 bases lay between the germline ends. From germline, CDR1 is SQVTM and CDR2 ANQGSEA. CDR3 sequence reads: CSVPRGPNEQFF. Here the CDR3 DNA reads TGCAGCGTTCCCCGAGGCCCCAATGAGCAGTTCTTC.

The chain joins TRBV2 to TRBJ1-2, with TRBD1 matching 7 bases. V lost 4 bases, J lost 6 bases, and 14 bases stayed unmatched. The CDR3 is made up of 16 amino acids. CDR1 and CDR2 from the germline V gene are SNHLY and FYNNEI. CDR3 loop: CASSVGTDSRSHGYTF. CDR3 sequence (DNA): TGTGCCAGCAGTGTAGGGACAGACTCCCGGAGTCATGGCTACACCTTC.

In this sample, this clone turned up a few times. The rearrangement joins TRBV7-9 to TRBJ1-1; the D gene is possibly TRBD1 (5 bases). V was clipped by 8 bases and J by 1 base, with 20 bases between them. The CDR3 covers 16 residues. Per germline, CDR1 SEHNR and CDR2 FQNEAQ (reference sequence). The CDR3 reads CASEPTGRSWNTEAFF. The CDR3 nucleotides read TGTGCCAGCGAACCCACGGGACGTAGCTGGAACACTGAAGCTTTCTTT.

The chain couples TRBV2 to TRBJ1-6, with D possibly being TRBD1 (6 bases). V lost 6 bases to trimming and J lost 3 bases, with 15 bases between them. From germline, CDR1 is SNHLY and CDR2 FYNNEI. The CDR3 covers 16 residues. CDR3 DNA sequence: TGTGCCAGCAGCACCAGGGGCCCCAACTATAATTCACCCCTCCACTTT. Translated, it gives CASSTRGPNYNSPLHF.

To note about this clone: The same CDR3 is also encoded by other DNA sequences in this sample. This chain connects TRBV30 to TRBJ1-2; unclear D gene. The V gene's germline CDR1 is GTSNPN and CDR2 SVGIG (reference sequence). CDR3 length equals 11 residues. V lost 5 bases and J 0 bases, leaving 4 bases between the germline ends. CDR3 protein: CAWGSNYGYTF. CDR3 DNA: TGTGCCTGGGGGTCTAACTATGGCTACACCTTC. The full variable domain, completed using reference TRBV30 and TRBJ1-2, is SQTIHQWPATLVQPVGSPLSLECTVEGTSNPNLYWYRQAAGRGLQLLFYSVGIGQISSEVPQNLSASRPQDRQFILSSKKLLLSDSGFYLCAWGSNYGYTFGSGTRLTVV.

This chain links TRBV4-1 with TRBJ2-5, with 11 positions matching TRBD2. With V trimmed by 2 bases and J by 7 bases, 3 bases remained unmatched. The CDR3 has 14 amino acids. The germline CDR1 and CDR2 sequences are MGHRA and YSYEKL. The CDR3 spells CASSQPGTSGTQYF. The CDR3 nucleotides are TGCGCCAGCAGCCAACCAGGGACTAGCGGGACCCAGTACTTC.

The chain carries TRBV30 and TRBJ1-2; 8 bases align to TRBD1. Germline CDR1 is GTSNPN and CDR2 is SVGIG (reference sequence). The V and J ends lost 0 bases and 10 bases, in that order; junction bases with no gene match: 7. This CDR3 has 13 residues. CDR3 region: CAWSVGTGSTYTF. The CDR3 DNA sequence: TGTGCCTGGAGTGTAGGGACAGGCAGTACCTACACCTTC.

This clone appeared a few times. The V call is TRBV7-3, the J call TRBJ1-2; tentative D call: TRBD1 (6 bases). Germline V gene lookup returns CDR1 SGHTA and CDR2 FQGTGA. Trimming shortened V by 7 bases and J by 2 bases, and 17 bases separated the two germline ends. The CDR3 spans 15 residues. CDR3 nucleotide sequence: TGTGCCAGCAACCCGGGGGGCCAGCCCAACTATGGCTACACCTTC. It translates to CASNPGGQPNYGYTF. Full variable domain (rest looked up from reference TRBV7-3 and TRBJ1-2): GAGVSQTPSNKVTEKGKYVELRCDPISGHTALYWYRQSLGQGPEFLIYFQGTGAADDSGLPNDRFFAVRPEGSVSTLKIQRTERGDSAVYLCASNPGGQPNYGYTFGSGTRLTVV.

The chain recombines TRBV29-1 with TRBJ1-5; 8 bases are a match to TRBD1. After removal of 6 bases from V and 2 bases from J, the junction contained 6 bases not matched to a gene. This CDR3 is 14 amino acids long. Germline lookup yields CDR1 SQVTM and CDR2 ANQGSEA. The CDR3 spells CSVSDRAGNQPQHF. CDR3 sequence (DNA): TGCAGCGTCTCGGACAGGGCTGGCAATCAGCCCCAGCATTTT. Complete variable domain (other parts from reference TRBV29-1 and TRBJ1-5): SAVISQKPSRDICQRGTSLTIQCQVDSQVTMMFWYRQQPGQSLTLIATANQGSEATYESGFVIDKFPISRPNLTFSTLTVSNMSPEDSSIYLCSVSDRAGNQPQHFGDGTRLSIL.

The genes are TRBV15 and TRBJ2-7, with 8 nucleotides matching TRBD1. V gave up 5 bases and J gave up 2 bases; unmatched junction bases: 8. The length of the CDR3 is 15 residues. Germline values: CDR1 LNHNV, CDR2 YYDKDF (reference sequence). The CDR3 DNA follows: TGTGCCACCAGCCCCAGGGGGCAGGGGGCCTACGAGCAGTACTTC. It translates to CATSPRGQGAYEQYF. The variable domain in full, with the rest retrieved from reference TRBV15 and TRBJ2-7, is DAMVIQNPRYQVTQFGKPVTLSCSQTLNHNVMYWYQQKSSQAPKLLFHYYDKDFNNEADTPDNFQSRRPNTSFCFLDIRSPGLGDTAMYLCATSPRGQGAYEQYFGPGTRLTVT.

This chain connects TRBV7-8 to TRBJ1-2; 9 bases match TRBD1. The ends lost 2 bases at V and 8 bases at J; junction bases unmatched: 9. Germline V gene sequence: CDR1 SGHVS, CDR2 FQNEAQ. The CDR3 length is 15 residues. The DNA for the CDR3 is TGTGCCAGCAGCTTAAGTTCACAGGGGGCCGGAGGCTACACCTTC. Translation: CASSLSSQGAGGYTF.

V and J are TRBV29-1 and TRBJ2-7; D unresolved. Germline V CDR1 and CDR2: SQVTM, ANQGSEA. V was shortened by 4 bases and J by 5 bases, with 12 bases between the two germline ends. This CDR3 spans 12 amino acids. CDR3 sequence reads: CSVVSGPHEQYF. Here the CDR3 DNA reads TGCAGCGTTGTTTCAGGCCCCCACGAGCAGTACTTC.

This clone has a single count. The chain is built from TRBV27 and TRBJ1-1, with D possibly being TRBD1 (6 bases). Germline CDR1 is MNHEY and CDR2 is SMNVEV (reference sequence). The CDR3 is 14 residues long. V dropped 3 bases and J dropped 5 bases, with 13 bases sitting between them. In DNA form, the CDR3 reads TGTGCCAGCAGTTTCCTTCACAGGGCTACTGAAGCTTTCTTT. It specifies CASSFLHRATEAFF.

Only a few counts were recorded for this clone. The chain joins TRBV11-2 to TRBJ2-7; D unresolved. CDR1 is SGHAT and CDR2 is FQNNGV in the germline V gene. V was clipped by 4 bases and J by 3 bases, with 7 bases between them. There are 12 residues in the CDR3. The DNA for the CDR3 is TGTGCCAGCAGCTCCCCGGGCTACGAGCAGTACTTC. This sequence encodes CASSSPGYEQYF. The variable domain in full, completed from reference TRBV11-2 and TRBJ2-7, reads EAGVAQSPRYKIIEKRQSVAFWCNPISGHATLYWYQQILGQGPKLLIQFQNNGVVDDSQLPKDRFSAERLKGVDSTLKIQPAKLEDSAVYLCASSSPGYEQYFGPGTRLTVT.

The chain uses TRBV5-1 and TRBJ2-6; D gene ambiguous. Germline-derived CDR1 and CDR2 are SGHRS and YFSETQ. The CDR3 consists of 14 residues. V lost 4 bases and J lost 5, with 10 bases in between. The CDR3 loop is CASSPLGWANVLTF. The CDR3 bases are TGCGCCAGCAGCCCCTTGGGGTGGGCCAACGTCCTGACTTTC.

This clone was observed a handful of times. The chain uses TRBV29-1 and TRBJ2-2; D unresolved. The CDR3 is 11 residues long. V lost 6 bases and J lost 5, with 7 bases in between. Germline lookup yields CDR1 SQVTM and CDR2 ANQGSEA. The CDR3 protein is CSVGATGELFF. The CDR3 DNA is TGCAGCGTCGGAGCTACCGGGGAGCTGTTTTTT.

This clone was detected a few times. DNA of the CDR3: TGTGCCAGCAGGACACAGGGACAGGGGCAGCCCCAGCATTTT. Amino acids: CASRTQGQGQPQHF. The chain recombines TRBV6-5 with TRBJ1-5; TRBD1 aligns across 10 bases. V was clipped by 6 bases and J by 7 bases; unmatched bases: 6. CDR3 length: 14 amino acids. Per germline, CDR1 MNHEY and CDR2 SVGAGI.

The genes are TRBV15 and TRBJ2-3, with D hard to call. Trimming stripped 0 bases from V and 2 bases from J, with 9 bases between. This CDR3 comprises 15 residues. Germline loops: CDR1 LNHNV, CDR2 YYDKDF (reference sequence). CDR3 sequence (DNA): TGTGCCACCAGCAGAGATCACGGCCCCACAGATACGCAGTATTTT. It yields the protein CATSRDHGPTDTQYF.

The chain links TRBV9 to TRBJ2-3; the D is unclear. The CDR3 covers 16 residues. Trimming left V 3 bases short and J 0 bases short, with 14 bases between. CDR1 is SGDLS, CDR2 YYNGEE, per germline. DNA for the CDR3: TGTGCCAGCAGCGGTGGTTGGGCACCCAGCACAGATACGCAGTATTTT. It codes for CASSGGWAPSTDTQYF.

The rearrangement joins TRBV15 to TRBJ1-5, with a possible D match to TRBD1 (5 bases). V was clipped by 8 bases and J by 5 bases, with 19 bases between them. The CDR3 spans 15 residues. Germline V gene sequence: CDR1 LNHNV, CDR2 YYDKDF (reference sequence). CDR3 DNA sequence: TGTGCCACCGGGGCCGGTTGGGAGCTCCATCAGCCCCAGCATTTT. It is translated as CATGAGWELHQPQHF.

The V and J genes are TRBV30 and TRBJ2-4; 7 bases are a match to TRBD1. V shed 5 bases and J 3 bases; nucleotides not matched to a gene: 7. This CDR3 region has 14 residues. Per germline, CDR1 GTSNPN and CDR2 SVGIG (reference sequence). CDR3 bases: TGTGCCTGGGGGGACAGTTTAGGCAAAAACATTCAGTACTTC. Protein sequence: CAWGDSLGKNIQYF.

The chain joins TRBV7-2 to TRBJ2-5; weak D call: TRBD2 (6 bases). CDR1 SGHTA and CDR2 FQGNSA come from the germline V gene. Trimming took 2 bases from V and 5 from J, leaving 15 bases between them. The CDR3 runs to 15 residues. The CDR3 region is CASSLTRLAMETQYF. The CDR3 bases are TGTGCCAGCAGCTTAACTCGGCTAGCGATGGAGACCCAGTACTTC.

This chain connects TRBV30 to TRBJ1-2; 10 bases match TRBD1. CDR1 is GTSNPN and CDR2 is SVGIG in the germline V gene (reference sequence). The CDR3 covers 17 residues. J gave up 4 bases and V 2 bases, and 13 bases lay outside the gene matches. The DNA of the CDR3 is TGTGCCTGGAGTCCGGTGAGACAGGGGGCGAGTGGCTATGGCTACACCTTC. As protein: CAWSPVRQGASGYGYTF.